Given below is one T cell receptor beta chain in context. This clone was counted a single time. No antigen is known for it. Base quality data are lacking; no much larger clone is found one base away. The sample comes from a study of cytomegalovirus exposure and HLA in healthy donors (dated by TCRdb to 2017 to 2019). For the study in its entirety: According to an earlier analysis of 587 of the donors, about 170 million T cells yielded approximately 120 million unique TCR beta sequences and 276 Gb of sequence data. An early release that covered some 640 HLA-typed donors contained about 300 gigabases of sequencing data and tens of millions of unique TCR sequences. Among the roughly 400 genotyped donors, around 81% belonged to the genetic ancestry cluster associated with self-reported Caucasian donors. The study aimed to test whether signatures of past pathogen exposure could be identified by cataloging public T cell receptors. Using immunosequencing, the study profiled T cell repertoires from roughly 650 subjects and related those repertoires to cytomegalovirus serostatus. Along with the approximately 600-subject first cohort, a separate validation cohort of 120 different subjects was used. To predict cytomegalovirus infection status, the study brought together high-throughput TCR immunosequencing, statistical association of individual TCRs with disease status, and machine learning. In a later analysis, previously published TCR beta repertoires from roughly 710 donors were re-analyzed and high-resolution HLA genotyping was added so that TCR occurrence patterns could be studied. Rather than using new phenotypic data, the later analysis identified candidate immune exposures from TCR beta sequences and from how often those sequences occurred across donors. An earlier analysis of 450 to 750 of the donors used high-throughput TCR beta sequencing to judge whether each TCR beta V gene segment behaved as functional or pseudogenic. Alongside the repertoire data, information on donor age, sex, ethnicity and CMV serostatus was compiled. A later genetic analysis took genome-wide SNP genotypes for about three fifths of the roughly 670 donors and used that subset as a discovery cohort. All discovery cohort repertoires had been generated using a single sequencing platform. Class I and class II HLA loci were covered by the typing at four-digit resolution. The number of typed donors differed by locus: about 620-640 for A, B, C, DRB1 and DQB1; 500 to 550 for DQA1; approximately 610 for DPA1; and roughly 450 for DPB1. A few DR-DQ haplotypes were treated as single units for association and clustering because of strong linkage in the cohort. Across approximately 400 genotyped donors of the cohort, an average of roughly 230,000 unique TCR beta nucleotide sequences per donor were sequenced, and roughly 18% of those sequences were non-productive. Overall study results and their limits: When HLA alleles, especially DR and DQ, strongly co-occurred, attributing TCR associations to individual alleles was difficult. The sequencing pipeline was judged likely to have produced a cluster of highly shared sequence variants as a technical artifact. It was suggested by the authors that the approach could potentially be generalized to other disease states and immunological phenotypes. A later analysis found that most CMV-associated TCR beta chains appeared HLA-restricted, with HLA associations seemingly driven largely by CMV exposure. For the cohort, immune exposure information was limited to CMV serostatus. According to a later analysis, parvovirus B19, influenza, CMV and Epstein-Barr virus appeared linked to several top co-occurrence clusters. Some IMGT-functional V segments, including TRBV6-2 and TRBV6-3, could not be distinguished by the 87-base-pair reads and were therefore excluded. In a later analysis, the rate of TCR association differed among HLA loci, with DRB1 alleles having the most associated TCRs and HLA-C alleles having the fewest. Sequencing depth was assumed to be roughly uniform across donors in the presence/absence analyses, though that assumption may not hold. A total of 164 TCR beta chains were listed by the study as associated with cytomegalovirus. In this cohort, only TCR beta chains were sequenced, and detectable features were limited by the absence of alpha or paired-chain data. Cytomegalovirus status was reported to be diagnosed by the classifier with high specificity and sensitivity in both the original and validation cohorts. A later analysis found that HLA-associated TCR beta chains were more clonally expanded and had lower generation probabilities than equally common non-associated chains. A later analysis associated approximately 17,000 TCR beta sequences with specific HLA alleles at a false discovery rate of 0.05. Most TCR sequences were observed very rarely across donors, whereas some public TCRs were present in many individuals. Three of the identified cytomegalovirus-associated TCR beta chains were confirmed in vitro to be specific for cytomegalovirus antigens. An association between a missense DCLRE1C variant and V-gene and J-gene trimming of TCR beta chains was found in a later genetic analysis and replicated in an independent cohort. Because counts were too low, more than 15 rarely observed V segments, including chromosome 9 orphons, were excluded from the earlier analysis of about 500 of the donors. A further reported finding was that TCR beta sequences accurately predicted the HLA-A and HLA-B alleles for most subjects in the first cohort. An earlier analysis of around 500 of the donors showed that most TCR beta V segments appeared in productive rearrangements either about 90% or about 30% of the time, which broadly matched IMGT annotations. Because some donors lacked HLA typing at each locus, the association tests relied only on the typed subset. Compared with the 666-donor mean, donors in an Asian-associated ancestry cluster had fewer N-insertions in productive TCRs, according to a later genetic analysis. Linkage disequilibrium might explain the correlated functional status among segregating V segments, but an unknown experimental factor could not be ruled out.

The cohort comprised 666 healthy bone marrow donors. At the time of sampling, every cohort member was nominally healthy, though immune exposures that went unrecorded were likely present. The donor tested CMV seronegative, placing the donor among the 350 or so seronegative members of the cohort. Every donor gave a peripheral blood sample, and the peripheral blood mononuclear cells from that sample were used for TCR beta sequencing. The Qiagen DNeasy Blood Extraction Kit was used to extract genomic DNA from the blood cell samples. For CDR1 and CDR2, the germline V gene lists MDHEN and SYDVKM. The junction shows trimming of 6 bases on V and 7 bases on J, plus 15 bases between the germline ends. From its cysteine to its phenylalanine, the CDR3 spans 14 amino acids. The only DNA kept is the CDR3, 42 bases in frame from the first base. Library preparation was by the immunoSEQ multiplex PCR assay. A mixture of 60 forward primers for TCR Vbeta segments and 13 reverse primers for TCR Jbeta segments was used in the multiplex PCR. A multiplex PCR assay on genomic DNA amplified the CDR3 region of rearranged TCR beta genes. On the Illumina HiSeq System, the amplified TCR beta libraries were sequenced as 87-base-pair reads. For the original study's pipeline: A later analysis counted approximately 76 million unique TCR beta chains across the 550 to 800 repertoires, and 9 million to 14 million of these chains were shared by at least two donors. To remove PCR and sequencing errors, raw reads were error-corrected and collapsed into unique sequences using a nearest-neighbor algorithm that merged closely related sequences. Alignment of CDR3 sequences to IMGT reference sequences was used to assign V, D and J gene segments. For a sequence to be retained, at least a six-nucleotide match to both a V gene segment and a J gene segment was required. A rearrangement was called productive if the CDR3 had no stop codons and remained in frame with V and J, and every other rearrangement was called non-productive. CDR3 was defined by IMGT convention, running from the second conserved V-encoded cysteine to the conserved J-encoded phenylalanine. The earlier analysis of some 540 of the donors excluded any sequence lacking an unambiguous match to a single V gene segment. In an earlier analysis of 587 of the donors, a V segment was called functional when productive rearrangements were above 56.7%, and segregating when the standard deviation between donors exceeded 5%. To diagnose cytomegalovirus status from the catalog of TCR beta chain sequences, a statistical classification framework was built. In a later analysis, V and J genes were assigned by comparing TCR nucleotide sequences against IMGT/GENE-DB human TR gene sequences. Using the TCRdist pipeline, a later analysis assigned CDR3 sequences along with most-parsimonious VDJ recombination scenarios. In a later analysis, every TCR beta chain was defined by the combination of its CDR3 amino acid sequence and its V-gene family, and reads without a unique V-gene family were dropped. As a way to deal with suspected cross-contamination and a sequencing artifact, a later analysis dropped more than 500 nucleotide sequences that were highly shared and had low generation probability. A later analysis calculated a clonal expansion index for each public chain from normalized within-repertoire ranks of inferred template counts. Generation probabilities in a later analysis came from a VDJ recombination model fitted to out-of-frame rearrangements, and those results were checked against IGoR. In a later analysis, hypergeometric tests were used to score TCR-TCR, TCR-HLA and TCR-CMV co-occurrence, with a repertoire-size bias correction applied to TCR pairs. A later analysis estimated false discovery rates by permuting HLA or CMV assignments 20 times. In a later analysis, co-occurring TCRs were grouped with DBSCAN, and TCRdist sequence similarity was added when clustering was performed within HLA-allele-positive subsets. Repertoires with fewer than 30,000 or more than 120,000 public chains were left out of co-occurrence clustering, as were five repertoires with anomalous nucleotide sharing. TCRdb's version of the immuneACCESS table is confined to in-frame rearrangements and falls short of the full clone set. An unresolved V gene accounts for under half of the shortfall where checked; the remainder is of unknown origin. The V and J calls and clone size come from that table; D and trimming were worked out from the DNA. The sample yields approximately 130,000 clones; roughly 79% were counted once. The top ten clones comprise around 1.9% of the sample.

The clonotype comes from a woman aged 50 to 60 in good health and CMV-seronegative. The chain is assembled from TRBV28 and TRBJ1-4, with the D gene uncertain. Sequencing input: PBMCs. The CDR3 corresponds to CASRRSGYAEKLFF. Here is the DNA: TGTGCCAGCAGGAGGAGCGGTTATGCTGAAAAACTGTTTTTT.